The sequence of this T cell receptor beta chain was determined in a study of cytomegalovirus exposure and HLA in healthy donors. Overall study findings and caveats: After further analysis at a later stage, roughly 15,000 TCR beta sequences were associated with HLA alleles at 0.05 false discovery rate. In a later analysis, the majority of CMV-associated beta chains seemingly showed HLA restriction.

The CDR3 consists of 12 residues. Germline CDR1 and CDR2: MNHEY and SVGAGI. V dropped 6 bases and J dropped 7 bases, with 13 bases sitting between them. Researchers ran the PCR with 60 Vbeta and 13 Jbeta primers. Authors' processing steps: As a later analysis found, there were approximately 80 million unique TCR beta chains, of which some 9.9 million were shared. Generated by immunoSEQ multiplex PCR, the TCRdb table keeps only in-frame clones and is missing some. The V and J calls and the clone size are those of that table, but D and trimming were determined from the DNA. This sample has more than 95,000 clones; more than 75% occur once, and the top ten carry 10%. On this clone: Its antigen is currently unknown.

The chain uses TRBV6-5 and TRBJ2-7, with D perhaps matching TRBD1 (6 bases). The clonotype originates from a woman aged 18-29 years in good health and CMV-seropositive. The sample taken for sequencing was PBMCs. Here the CDR3 DNA reads TGTGCCAGCAGCTCGCAGGGGTGGGAGCAGTACTTC. It is translated as CASSSQGWEQYF.